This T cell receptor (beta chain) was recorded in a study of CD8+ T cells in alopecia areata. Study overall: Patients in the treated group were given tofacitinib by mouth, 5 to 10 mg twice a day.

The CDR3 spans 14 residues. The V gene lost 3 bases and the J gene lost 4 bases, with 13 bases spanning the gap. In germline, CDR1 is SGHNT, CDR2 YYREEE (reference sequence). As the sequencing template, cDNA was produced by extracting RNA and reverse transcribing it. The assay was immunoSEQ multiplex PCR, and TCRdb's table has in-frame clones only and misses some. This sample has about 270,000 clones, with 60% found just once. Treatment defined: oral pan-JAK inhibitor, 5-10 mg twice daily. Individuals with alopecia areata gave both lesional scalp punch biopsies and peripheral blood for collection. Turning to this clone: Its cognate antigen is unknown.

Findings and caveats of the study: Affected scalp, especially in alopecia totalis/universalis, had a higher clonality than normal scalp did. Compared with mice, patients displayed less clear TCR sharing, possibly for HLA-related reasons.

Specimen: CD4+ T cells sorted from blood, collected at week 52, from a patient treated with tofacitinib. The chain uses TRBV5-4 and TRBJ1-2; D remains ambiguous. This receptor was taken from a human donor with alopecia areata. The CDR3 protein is CASSSGRNSYGYTF. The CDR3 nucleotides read TGTGCCAGCAGCTCTGGACGGAATTCCTATGGCTACACCTTC.